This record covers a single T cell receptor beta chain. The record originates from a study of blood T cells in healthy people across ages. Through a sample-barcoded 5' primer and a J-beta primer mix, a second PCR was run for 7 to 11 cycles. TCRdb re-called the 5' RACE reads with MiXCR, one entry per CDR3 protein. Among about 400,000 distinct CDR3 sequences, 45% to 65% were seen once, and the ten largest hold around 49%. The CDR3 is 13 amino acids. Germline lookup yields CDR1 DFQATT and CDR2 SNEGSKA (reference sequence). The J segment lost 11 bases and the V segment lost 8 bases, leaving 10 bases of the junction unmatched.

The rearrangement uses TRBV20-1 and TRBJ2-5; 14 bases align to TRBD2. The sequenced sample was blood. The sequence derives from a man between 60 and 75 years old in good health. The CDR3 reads CSPRTSGGNEQYF. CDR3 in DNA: TGCAGTCCTCGGACTAGCGGGGGGAATGAGCAGTACTTC.